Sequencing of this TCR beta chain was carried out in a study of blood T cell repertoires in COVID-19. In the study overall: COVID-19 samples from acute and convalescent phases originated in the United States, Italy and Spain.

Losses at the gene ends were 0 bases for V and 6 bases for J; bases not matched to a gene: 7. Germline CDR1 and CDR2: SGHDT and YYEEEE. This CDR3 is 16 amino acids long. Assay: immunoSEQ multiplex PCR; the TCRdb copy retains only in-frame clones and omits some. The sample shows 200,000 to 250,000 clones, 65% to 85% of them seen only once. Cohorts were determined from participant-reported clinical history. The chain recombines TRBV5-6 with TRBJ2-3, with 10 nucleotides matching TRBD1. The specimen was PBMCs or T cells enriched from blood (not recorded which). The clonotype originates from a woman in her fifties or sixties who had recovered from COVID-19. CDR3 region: CASSLGTGQGWDTQYF. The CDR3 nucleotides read TGTGCCAGCAGCTTGGGGACGGGACAGGGGTGGGATACGCAGTATTTT. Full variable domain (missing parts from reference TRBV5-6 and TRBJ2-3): DAGVTQSPTHLIKTRGQQVTLRCSPKSGHDTVSWYQQALGQGPQFIFQYYEEEERQRGNFPDRFSGHQFPNYSSELNVNALLLGDSALYLCASSLGTGQGWDTQYFGPGTRLTVL.